A selection of T cell receptor beta chains follows, all from one sample in a study of T cell repertoires in cytomegalovirus infection. These TCRs are of unknown antigen specificity. TCRdb re-derived calls from the reads in MiXCR, one entry per CDR3 protein. The table includes 800,000 to 950,000 distinct CDR3 sequences, approximately 32% detected once. Sample: cultured CD8+ T cells from PBMCs, taken from culture after CMV antigen stimulation. These receptors all come from a human donor in good health (CMV status not recorded). Some clones in this sample may be carry-over from other donors' samples. The CDR3 runs from the conserved cysteine through the conserved F or W. The D gene is left open where the match is weak. Size is stated for part of the rows, as once, few or many counts, or as a class when the clone is expanded.

len	v_gene	abundance	d_gene	j_gene	CDR3nt	CDR3aa
21	TRBV6-1	-	-	TRBJ1-1	TGTGCCAGCAGCCCCGACCCCGAATGGCAAATATATGAGTGGGGGAACACTGAAGCTTTCTTT	CASSPDPEWQIYEWGNTEAFF
13	TRBV12-3/TRBV12-4	-	-	TRBJ2-1	TGTGCCAGCACCCCAGGGGCCGGGTATGAGCAGTTCTTC	CASTPGAGYEQFF
13	TRBV6-2/TRBV6-3	-	TRBD1	TRBJ1-2	TGTGCCAGCAGTTACTCGGGACAGACAGGCTACACCTTC	CASSYSGQTGYTF
14	TRBV6-5	-	-	TRBJ2-2	TGTGTCAGCACCCAAGGACAGTACACCGGGGAGCTGTTTTTT	CVSTQGQYTGELFF
16	TRBV5-6	-	TRBD1	TRBJ1-1	TGTGCCAACAGCGACGGACAGGGGTGGGTGAACACTGAAGCTTTCTTT	CANSDGQGWVNTEAFF
15	TRBV12-3/TRBV12-4	-	TRBD2	TRBJ2-3	TGTGCCAGCAGCTTAGCGGGGGGATTGGGAGATACGCAGTATTTT	CASSLAGGLGDTQYF
14	TRBV5-6	many	-	TRBJ2-1	TGTGCCAGCAGCTTAGGAAGGCCGAACAATGAGCAGTTCTTC	CASSLGRPNNEQFF
14	TRBV5-4	few	-	TRBJ2-7	TGTGCCAGCAGGATATGGGGGTCATACTACGAGCAGTACTTC	CASRIWGSYYEQYF
15	TRBV7-8	-	-	TRBJ2-2	TGTGCCAGCAGCTTTTGGGGGGAGAACACCGGGGAGCTGTTTTTT	CASSFWGENTGELFF
14	TRBV29-1	few	-	TRBJ2-1	TGCAGCGTTGTAGGGCAGGGCCTGAGGAATGAGCAGTTCTTC	CSVVGQGLRNEQFF
15	TRBV6-2/TRBV6-3	few	TRBD2	TRBJ2-3	TGTGCCAGCAGTTCCCGACTAGCGGGGCCAGATACGCAGTATTTT	CASSSRLAGPDTQYF